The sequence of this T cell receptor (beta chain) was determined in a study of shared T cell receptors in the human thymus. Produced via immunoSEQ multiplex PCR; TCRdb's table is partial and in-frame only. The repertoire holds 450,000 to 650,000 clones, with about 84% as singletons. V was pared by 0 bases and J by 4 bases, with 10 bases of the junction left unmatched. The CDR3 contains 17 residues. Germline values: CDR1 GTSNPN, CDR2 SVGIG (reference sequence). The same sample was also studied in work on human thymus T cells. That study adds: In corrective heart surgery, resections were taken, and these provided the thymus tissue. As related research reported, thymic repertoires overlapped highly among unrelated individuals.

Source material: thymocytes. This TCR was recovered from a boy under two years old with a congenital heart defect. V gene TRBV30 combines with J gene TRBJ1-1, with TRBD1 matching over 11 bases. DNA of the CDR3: TGTGCCTGGAGTGTAAAGGAGACCGGGACAGGGGGCACTGAAGCTTTCTTT. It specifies CAWSVKETGTGGTEAFF.